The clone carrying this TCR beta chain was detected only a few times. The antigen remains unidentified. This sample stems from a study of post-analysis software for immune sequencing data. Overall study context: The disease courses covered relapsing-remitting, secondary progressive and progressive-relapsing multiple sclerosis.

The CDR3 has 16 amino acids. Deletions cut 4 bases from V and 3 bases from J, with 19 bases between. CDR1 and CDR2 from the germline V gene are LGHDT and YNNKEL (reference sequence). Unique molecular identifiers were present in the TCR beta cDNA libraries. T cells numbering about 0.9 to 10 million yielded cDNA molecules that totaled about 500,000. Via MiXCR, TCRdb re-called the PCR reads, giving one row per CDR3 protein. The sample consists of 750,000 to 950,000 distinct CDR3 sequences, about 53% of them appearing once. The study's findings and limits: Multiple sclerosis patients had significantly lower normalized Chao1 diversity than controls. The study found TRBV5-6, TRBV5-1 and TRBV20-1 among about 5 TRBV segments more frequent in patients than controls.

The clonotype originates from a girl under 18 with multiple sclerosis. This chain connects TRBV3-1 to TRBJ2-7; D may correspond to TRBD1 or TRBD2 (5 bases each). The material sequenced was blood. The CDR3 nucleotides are TGTGCCAGCAGCCCTAACCGGGACGGATTTTACTACGAGCAGTACTTC. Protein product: CASSPNRDGFYYEQYF.